Listed below are T cell receptor beta chains from one sample, sequenced in a study of glioma-infiltrating T cells. TCRdb passed the multiplex PCR reads through MiXCR, listing each CDR3 protein once. Here the sample spans roughly 100,000 distinct CDR3 sequences, 29% being singletons. The sequenced material came from glioma tissue, nonneoplastic brain tissue, or PBMCs (not recorded which). The receptors were gathered from a human donor with low-grade glioma or glioblastoma, undergoing nonglioma brain surgery, or in good health (not recorded which). The CDR3 runs from the conserved cysteine through the conserved F or W. Each record gives: J gene, clone size, V gene, D gene, CDR3 protein, CDR3 DNA. The D gene is left open where the match is weak. Size is omitted from some rows. Given values are once, few, many or a class for expanded clones.

TRBJ1-4 once TRBV7-9 NA CASSLGVIETNEKLFF TGTGCCAGCAGCTTAGGGGTTATAGAAACTAATGAAAAACTGTTTTTT
TRBJ1-3 few TRBV29-1 NA CSVEVGNGNTIYF TGCAGCGTTGAGGTGGGGAATGGAAACACCATATATTTT
TRBJ2-7 many TRBV6-1 NA CASSSGGEDYEQYF TGTGCCAGCAGCTCGGGGGGCGAGGACTACGAGCAGTACTTC
TRBJ1-1 NA TRBV19 NA CASSSDQGTRGDTEAFF TGTGCCAGTAGTTCAGATCAGGGGACAAGAGGCGACACTGAAGCTTTCTTT
TRBJ2-1 NA TRBV14 TRBD2 CASSSRSWGGVTHNEQFF TGTGCCAGCAGCAGCCGCAGCTGGGGAGGGGTCACCCACAATGAGCAGTTCTTC
TRBJ2-3 many TRBV2 NA CASERRQADTQYF TGTGCCAGCGAACGACGTCAGGCGGATACGCAGTATTTT
TRBJ2-5 NA TRBV5-1 TRBD2 CASSLGTSVSETQYF TGCGCCAGCAGCCTCGGGACTAGCGTTTCGGAGACCCAGTACTTC
TRBJ1-2 NA TRBV2 NA CAGAGGTGTSGYTF TGTGCCGGCGCGGGGGGGACCGGGACAAGTGGCTACACCTTC
TRBJ2-3 few TRBV7-3 NA CASSFTGGPTDTQYF TGTGCCAGCAGCTTCACCGGGGGCCCCACAGATACGCAGTATTTT
TRBJ2-5 many TRBV27 NA CASSGIRLGREELRAQYF TGTGCCAGCAGCGGGATAAGGTTGGGCAGGGAGGAGTTAAGAGCCCAGTACTTC
TRBJ1-5 NA TRBV2 TRBD1 CASRNRGGNQPQHF TGTGCCAGCAGGAACAGGGGAGGCAATCAGCCCCAGCATTTT
TRBJ2-5 few TRBV7-9 NA CASSTRPRGASKETQYF TGTGCCAGCAGCACCCGTCCAAGGGGGGCCTCTAAAGAGACCCAGTACTTC
TRBJ2-7 many TRBV20-1 NA CSAGGVEYEQYF TGCAGTGCCGGAGGTGTTGAGTACGAGCAGTACTTC
TRBJ1-2 many TRBV20-1 NA CSARTPGYGYTF TGCAGTGCTAGAACTCCGGGGTATGGCTACACCTTC
TRBJ2-2 few TRBV20-1 NA CSATGAGELFF TGCAGTGCTACAGGGGCCGGGGAGCTGTTTTTT
TRBJ1-1 many TRBV6-1 NA CASNPGNTEAFF TGTGCCAGCAATCCCGGGAACACTGAAGCTTTCTTT
TRBJ1-4 many TRBV7-2 NA CASSPYETKDEKLFF TGTGCCAGCAGCCCCTACGAGACGAAGGATGAAAAACTGTTTTTT
TRBJ2-7 many TRBV20-1 NA CSAMGASSSYEQYF TGCAGTGCGATGGGGGCTTCATCATCCTACGAGCAGTACTTC
TRBJ2-2 many TRBV7-2 NA CASSPGGLRAGELFF TGTGCCAGCAGCCCGGGGGGCCTCCGTGCCGGGGAGCTGTTTTTT
TRBJ1-1 many TRBV6-6 NA CASSYARSLSETTFF TGTGCCAGCAGTTACGCCCGCTCACTGTCCGAGACGACTTTCTTT
TRBJ2-1 many TRBV28 TRBD1 CASSDRGVYNEQFF TGTGCCAGCAGCGACAGGGGAGTGTACAATGAGCAGTTCTTC
TRBJ2-5 NA TRBV6-1 NA CASLSRQEAQYF TGTGCCAGCTTGAGCAGACAAGAGGCCCAGTACTTC
TRBJ1-5 many TRBV12-3/TRBV12-4 NA CASSSGQNQPQHF TGTGCCAGCAGTTCTGGACAGAATCAGCCCCAGCATTTT
TRBJ2-6 NA TRBV11-2 NA CASSLDRGVYKAGANVLTF TGTGCCAGCAGCTTAGATCGGGGCGTATACAAAGCCGGGGCCAACGTCCTGACTTTC
TRBJ1-1 NA TRBV7-9 TRBD1 CASSLQGAMQNTEAFF TGTGCCAGCAGCTTACAGGGGGCGATGCAGAACACTGAAGCTTTCTTT
TRBJ2-6 NA TRBV6-8 NA CASSYSEEGSSPGANVLTF TGTGCAAGCAGTTACTCGGAGGAGGGAAGTAGCCCTGGGGCCAACGTCCTGACTTTC
TRBJ2-5 NA TRBV29-1 TRBD2 CSGQRGTQETQYF TGCAGCGGGCAGCGGGGGACCCAAGAGACCCAGTACTTC
TRBJ1-1 many TRBV25-1 TRBD1 CASSPGTGEVAEAFF TGTGCCAGCAGTCCCGGGACAGGGGAGGTCGCTGAAGCTTTCTTT
TRBJ1-6 NA TRBV19 NA CASKASGSSYNSPLHF TGTGCCAGTAAGGCATCGGGGAGCTCCTATAATTCACCCCTCCACTTT
TRBJ2-1 many TRBV6-1 TRBD1 CASITGGQGPNEQFF TGTGCCAGCATCACGGGGGGACAGGGTCCCAATGAGCAGTTCTTC
TRBJ2-3 many TRBV20-1 TRBD1 CSAKRSFGTVSDTQYF TGCAGTGCTAAGAGGTCCTTCGGGACAGTGTCAGATACGCAGTATTTT
TRBJ1-1 once TRBV4-2 NA CASSQDLRGTGAFF TGTGCCAGCAGCCAAGATCTGAGGGGAACTGGAGCTTTCTTT
TRBJ1-1 many TRBV15 TRBD1 CATSNGQVNTEAFF TGTGCCACCAGCAACGGACAGGTAAACACTGAAGCTTTCTTT
TRBJ2-5 many TRBV7-2 NA CASSLTSLETQYF TGTGCCAGCAGCTTAACTAGCTTAGAGACCCAGTACTTC
TRBJ2-7 NA TRBV2 NA CASSVRHGLYEQYF TGTGCCAGCAGTGTGCGACACGGGCTCTACGAGCAGTACTTC